The next 18 T cell receptor beta chains were all read from a single sample in a study of glioma-infiltrating T cells after dendritic cell vaccination (dated by TCRdb to 2016 to 2018). Library preparation was by the immunoSEQ multiplex PCR assay. TCRdb took this table from immuneACCESS and kept in-frame rearrangements with V and J called. Such tables lack part of the clones; where checked against another copy, unresolved V genes explain under half of the gap, and the rest is unexplained. For this sample there are about 91,000 clones; 75% to 90% appear just once. The top ten constitute 2% to 2.5% of the sample. The sample's time point label, decoded: after dendritic cell vaccination, including at tumor progression/relapse. Sequencing was performed on blood, taken after dendritic cell vaccination. The origin of the receptors is a human donor with glioblastoma.

The V and J genes are TRBV5-1 and TRBJ2-7; 10 bases are a match to TRBD2. V shed 0 bases, J shed 9 bases, and the junction held 6 bases outside the gene matches. CDR3 length: 14 residues. The germline V gene encodes CDR1 SGHRS and CDR2 YFSETQ. For the CDR3, the DNA is TGCGCCAGCAGCTTGGCCTTGTTAGCGGGGGGGCAGTACTTC. Its translation: CASSLALLAGGQYF.

V gene TRBV29-1 combines with J gene TRBJ2-6; no firm D call. CDR3 length equals 15 residues. Germline V gives CDR1 SQVTM, CDR2 ANQGSEA. The V end was cut by 3 bases, the J end by 0 bases, with 9 bases between. CDR3 sequence reads: CSVDSIHSGANVLTF. The CDR3 nucleotides read TGCAGCGTTGATAGCATTCACTCTGGGGCCAACGTCCTGACTTTC.

The chain is built from TRBV19 and TRBJ2-6; TRBD1 might be the D (5 bases). This CDR3 contains 15 residues. V was clipped by 3 bases and J by 2 bases, with 8 bases between them. Germline loops: CDR1 LNHDA, CDR2 SQIVND (reference sequence). The CDR3 bases are TGTGCCAGTAGTATGGGGCAGCCTGGGGCCAACGTCCTGACTTTC. It codes for CASSMGQPGANVLTF. Variable domain in full (rest from reference TRBV19 and TRBJ2-6): DGGITQSPKYLFRKEGQNVTLSCEQNLNHDAMYWYRQDPGQGLRLIYYSQIVNDFQKGDIAEGYSVSREKKESFPLTVTSAQKNPTAFYLCASSMGQPGANVLTFGAGSRLTVL.

The rearrangement joins TRBV6-1 to TRBJ2-1; 9 positions agree with TRBD1. The junction had 7 bases not matched to a gene; V was cut back by 5 bases and J by 5 bases. The CDR3 has 15 residues. Per the germline V gene, CDR1 is MNHNS and CDR2 is SASEGT. CDR3 DNA: TGTGCCAGCAGTACCGGGACAGGGAACAACAATGAGCAGTTCTTC. Its translation: CASSTGTGNNNEQFF.

This rearrangement joins TRBV30 to TRBJ1-5; D might be TRBD1 (5 bases). This CDR3 region has 13 residues. V was pared by 2 bases and J by 2 bases, with 7 bases between. The V gene's germline CDR1 is GTSNPN and CDR2 SVGIG (reference sequence). CDR3 region: CAWSKGGNQPQHF. DNA for the CDR3: TGTGCCTGGAGTAAAGGGGGCAATCAGCCCCAGCATTTT.

This clone was counted a few times. The rearrangement links TRBV5-6 to TRBJ1-3; 10 positions match TRBD1. Germline CDR1 SGHDT, CDR2 YYEEEE. The CDR3 sequence is 17 residues long. V trimming: 4 bases; J trimming: 2 bases; junction bases outside the gene matches: 9. The CDR3 region is CASSLDGQGGAGNTIYF. CDR3 coding DNA: TGTGCCAGCAGCCTGGATGGACAGGGGGGGGCTGGAAACACCATATATTTT.

This chain links TRBV5-5 with TRBJ2-7; 7 nucleotides match TRBD1. The CDR3 is 15 amino acids. J lost 0 bases, V lost 4 bases, and 7 bases had no gene match. CDR1 SGHKS and CDR2 YYEKEE come from the germline V gene (reference sequence). CDR3 nucleotide sequence: TGTGCCAGCAGCCCCACAGGGGCAAGCTCCTACGAGCAGTACGTC. This translates into CASSPTGASSYEQYV.

The chain is built from TRBV2 and TRBJ1-5; TRBD1 aligns across 7 bases. Losses at the gene ends were 7 bases for V and 4 bases for J; bases not matched to a gene: 4. The V gene's germline CDR1 is SNHLY and CDR2 FYNNEI. The CDR3 contains 13 residues. CDR3 residues: CASNSQGNQPQHF. CDR3 coding DNA: TGTGCCAGCAACTCACAGGGGAATCAGCCCCAGCATTTT.

This chain connects TRBV21-1 to TRBJ1-5; the table names TRBD1, a call not compared with the DNA. TRBV21-1 is described as a pseudogene. This CDR3 is built from 15 residues. CDR3 coding DNA: TGTGCCAGCAGCCCTTTGGGACAGGGACGTCAGCCCCAGCATTTT. Translating it yields CASSPLGQGRQPQHF.

This clone was recorded once. The chain links TRBV7-8 to TRBJ1-5; D remains unclear. The CDR3 covers 16 residues. CDR1 and CDR2 from the germline V gene are SGHVS and FQNEAQ. V was clipped by 5 bases and J by 2 bases, with 16 bases between them. The DNA for the CDR3 is TGTGCCAGCAGCCCTAAGTCGAACCTGGGCAATCAGCCCCAGCATTTT. As protein: CASSPKSNLGNQPQHF.

This chain links TRBV27 with TRBJ1-5, with a possible D match to TRBD1 (5 bases). Germline assignment: CDR1 MNHEY and CDR2 SMNVEV (reference sequence). V gave up 3 bases and J gave up 7 bases, with 7 bases separating them. The CDR3 sequence is 12 residues long. The CDR3 is CASSFRGQPQHF. CDR3 in DNA: TGTGCCAGCAGTTTCCGGGGGCAGCCCCAGCATTTT.

Details on this clone: This sample includes further DNA sequences coding for the same CDR3. CDR3 in amino acids: CASSLPTTGVSYNEQFF. The CDR3 DNA sequence: TGTGCCAGCAGCTTACCCACGACAGGGGTTTCCTACAATGAGCAGTTCTTC. The chain carries TRBV7-3 and TRBJ2-1, with 8 nucleotides matching TRBD1. CDR3 length: 17 residues. Germline assignment: CDR1 SGHTA and CDR2 FQGTGA. Unmatched junction bases numbered 7, after V lost 2 bases and J lost 1 base.

The chain recombines TRBV19 with TRBJ1-2; the match to TRBD1 covers 7 bases. Germline V CDR1 and CDR2: LNHDA, SQIVND (reference sequence). Trimming at V came to 3 bases and at J to 7 bases, leaving 8 bases not matched to a gene. The CDR3 is 14 amino acids. The CDR3 protein is CASSMVGTVAGYTF. The CDR3 coding sequence is TGTGCCAGTAGTATGGTAGGGACAGTAGCTGGCTACACCTTC.

The chain carries TRBV5-4 and TRBJ2-1, with 11 bases that match TRBD2. The CDR3 is 15 residues long. The germline V gene encodes CDR1 SGHNT and CDR2 YYREEE (reference sequence). V shed 2 bases and J 6 bases; nucleotides not matched to a gene: 4. CDR3 sequence: CASSFVTSGSNEQFF. The CDR3 DNA reads as TGTGCCAGCAGCTTTGTCACTAGCGGGAGCAATGAGCAGTTCTTC.

J is TRBJ2-6 and V is TRBV30, with 8 bases identical to TRBD1. The junction had 6 bases not matched to a gene; V was cut back by 7 bases and J by 1 base. Germline CDR1 reads GTSNPN; CDR2 reads SVGIG (reference sequence). CDR3 length: 15 amino acids. The CDR3: CAYDRGASGANVLTF. DNA for the CDR3: TGTGCCTATGACAGGGGTGCTTCTGGGGCCAACGTCCTGACTTTC.

CDR3 coding DNA: TGTGCCAGCAGTCCTTGGACTACTTACCAAGAGACCCAGTACTTC. It yields the protein CASSPWTTYQETQYF. V usage is TRBV2 and J usage is TRBJ2-5, with a tentative D call TRBD2 (6 bases). This CDR3 contains 15 residues. Trimming stripped 5 bases from V and 0 bases from J, with 13 bases between. Germline CDR1 is SNHLY and CDR2 is FYNNEI.

The chain combines TRBV6-1 with TRBJ1-5; D call uncertain. V lost 8 bases, J lost 7 bases, and 18 bases lay in between. Germline CDR1 MNHNS, CDR2 SASEGT. The CDR3 consists of 14 residues. The CDR3 is CASRFDSPQQPQHF. In nucleotides, the CDR3 is TGTGCCAGCCGATTTGACTCGCCCCAGCAGCCCCAGCATTTT.

This clone was seen only once. The chain recombines TRBV2 with TRBJ2-1; 8 bases match TRBD2. The CDR3 loop spans 16 amino acids. V shed 6 bases and J 0 bases; nucleotides not matched to a gene: 7. Germline values: CDR1 SNHLY, CDR2 FYNNEI. CDR3 region: CASSEFTSGSYNEQFF. In nucleotides, the CDR3 is TGTGCCAGCAGCGAGTTCACTAGCGGCTCCTACAATGAGCAGTTCTTC. Variable domain in full (rest from reference TRBV2 and TRBJ2-1): EPEVTQTPSHQVTQMGQEVILRCVPISNHLYFYWYRQILGQKVEFLVSFYNNEISEKSEIFDDQFSVERPDGSNFTLKIRSTKLEDSAMYFCASSEFTSGSYNEQFFGPGTRLTVL.